This T cell receptor (beta chain) was profiled in a study of spatial heterogeneity in lung cancer (dated by TCRdb to between 2018 and 2021). Background on the whole study: The donors were 65 to 90 patients from the lung TRACERx cohort who had early-stage, untreated non-small cell lung cancer. Follow-up PBMC samples were sequenced whenever the samples were available, and the median time to follow-up was around 2 years after resection. More beta-chain than alpha-chain transcripts were consistently detected, likely reflecting higher beta-chain transcript abundance. In the raw uncorrected reads, each unique combination of TCR and UMI appeared on average more than ten times. The study quantitatively compared TCR alpha and beta repertoires across multiple tumor regions, matched nontumor lung and blood in non-small cell lung cancer. Nonsynonymous mutation counts, determined by whole-exome sequencing of tumor tissue, were related to TCR repertoire features. At surgery, 200 or so tumor regions, around 68 matched nontumor lung samples and 50 to 60 PBMC samples were TCR-sequenced for both alpha and beta chains. Study-wide conclusions, independent of this receptor: Only approximately 15 patients were included in the comparisons of baseline and follow-up blood repertoires. Ubiquitous expanded tumor TCRs were found in blood more often at tumor resection than at routine follow-up. Confirming at a functional level the hypothesis that regional TCRs recognize regional mutations was considered to require additional single-cell paired TCR alpha and beta sequencing.

Per the publication, the time point label means: blood at routine non-recurrence follow-up after resection. Whole RNA extracted from tumor and nontumor lung tissue, or from cryopreserved PBMC samples, was used for TCR sequencing without cell sorting. Patients were selected for TCR sequencing only if sufficient RNA was available from at least two tumor regions. The CDR3 has 13 amino acids, counting the end cysteine and phenylalanine. Only the CDR3 part of the read is kept: 39 bases, read in frame from the first base. CDR1 and CDR2 are read off the germline V gene (reference sequence) as SGHNT and YYREEE. V is pared back by 1 base and J by 5 bases, with 8 bases lying between the germline termini. This clonotype was observed at least ten times. No cognate antigen has been identified for it. No quality values exist for individual bases; no much larger clone is one base distant. Libraries were made using 5' RACE. For sequencing, a NextSeq 500 was employed. In the TCR library protocol, a unique molecular identifier was attached to each TCR cDNA molecule so that PCR and sequencing errors could be corrected. The published analysis was carried out like this. TCR identification, UMI-based error correction and CDR3 extraction were performed with Decombinator tools. Expanded TCRs were defined as those above a frequency of 2 per 1,000, corresponding to the top 1% of the tumor frequency distribution. Renyi diversity was computed with the R vegan package after each repertoire had been subsampled 100 times to 5,000 TCRs. To build CDR3 similarity networks, amino acid triplet string-kernel similarity was used, and CDR3s were connected when their pairwise similarity was above 0.82. The public reads were quality trimmed at Q25 with fastp and then assembled into clones with MiXCR by TCRdb, keeping productive beta chains. All rows with the same CDR3 protein become a single entry with the most common DNA and genes. The authors' filters were not applied to this entry. Present in this sample are just over 70,000 distinct CDR3 sequences, about 9.5% of which were seen just once. Under 2.5% of the sample belongs to the ten largest clones.

The chain is assembled from TRBV5-4 and TRBJ2-3; TRBD2 might be the D gene, on 6 matching bases. The source is a female donor with early-stage non-small cell lung cancer. The specimen comprised PBMCs, sampled at follow-up. The nucleotides read TGTGCCAGCAGCTTGTCCGGGAGAGATACGCAGTATTTT. This sequence encodes CASSLSGRDTQYF.